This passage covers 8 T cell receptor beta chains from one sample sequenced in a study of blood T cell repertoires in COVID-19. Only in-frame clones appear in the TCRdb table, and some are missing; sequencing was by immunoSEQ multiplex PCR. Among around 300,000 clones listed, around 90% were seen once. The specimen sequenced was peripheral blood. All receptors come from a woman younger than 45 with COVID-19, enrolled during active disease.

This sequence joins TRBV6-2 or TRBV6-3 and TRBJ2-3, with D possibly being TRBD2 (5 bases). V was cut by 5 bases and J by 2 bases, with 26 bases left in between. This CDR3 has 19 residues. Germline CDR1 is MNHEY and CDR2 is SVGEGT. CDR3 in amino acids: CASSPTPPFGGLDTDTQYF. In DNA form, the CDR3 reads TGTGCCAGCAGTCCAACTCCTCCCTTTGGCGGGTTGGACACAGATACGCAGTATTTT.

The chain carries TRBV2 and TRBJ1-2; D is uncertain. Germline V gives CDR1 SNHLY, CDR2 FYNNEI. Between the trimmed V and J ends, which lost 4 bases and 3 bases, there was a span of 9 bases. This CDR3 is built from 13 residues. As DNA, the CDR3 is TGTGCCAGCAGTGTTCCAGGTGACTATGGCTACACCTTC. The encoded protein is CASSVPGDYGYTF.

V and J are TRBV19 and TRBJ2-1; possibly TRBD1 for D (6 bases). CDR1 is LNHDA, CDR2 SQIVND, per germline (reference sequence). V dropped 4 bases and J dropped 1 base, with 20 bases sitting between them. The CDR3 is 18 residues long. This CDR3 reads CASSRGKGVSVSYNEQFF. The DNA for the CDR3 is TGTGCCAGTAGTAGGGGGAAGGGGGTGTCGGTTTCCTACAATGAGCAGTTCTTC. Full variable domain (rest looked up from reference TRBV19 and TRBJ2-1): DGGITQSPKYLFRKEGQNVTLSCEQNLNHDAMYWYRQDPGQGLRLIYYSQIVNDFQKGDIAEGYSVSREKKESFPLTVTSAQKNPTAFYLCASSRGKGVSVSYNEQFFGPGTRLTVL.

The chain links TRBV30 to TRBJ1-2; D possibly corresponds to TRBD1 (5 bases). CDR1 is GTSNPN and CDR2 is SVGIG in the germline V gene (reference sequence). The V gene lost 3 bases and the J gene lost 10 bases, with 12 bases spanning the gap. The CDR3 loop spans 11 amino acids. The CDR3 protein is CAWSIRDAYTF. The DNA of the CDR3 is TGTGCCTGGAGCATCAGGGATGCCTACACCTTC.

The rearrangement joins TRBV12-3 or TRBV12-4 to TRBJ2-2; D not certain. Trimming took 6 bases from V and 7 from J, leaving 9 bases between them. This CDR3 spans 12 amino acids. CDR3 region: CASSLSIGELFF. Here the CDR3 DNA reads TGTGCCAGCAGCCTAAGCATCGGGGAGCTGTTTTTT.

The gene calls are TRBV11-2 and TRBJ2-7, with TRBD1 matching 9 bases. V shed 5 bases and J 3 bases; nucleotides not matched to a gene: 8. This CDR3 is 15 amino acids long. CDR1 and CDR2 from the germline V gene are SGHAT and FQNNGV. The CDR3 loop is CASSETGTGFYEQYF. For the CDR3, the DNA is TGTGCCAGCAGCGAGACCGGGACAGGGTTCTACGAGCAGTACTTC. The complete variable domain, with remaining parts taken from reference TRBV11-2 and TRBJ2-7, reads EAGVAQSPRYKIIEKRQSVAFWCNPISGHATLYWYQQILGQGPKLLIQFQNNGVVDDSQLPKDRFSAERLKGVDSTLKIQPAKLEDSAVYLCASSETGTGFYEQYFGPGTRLTVT.

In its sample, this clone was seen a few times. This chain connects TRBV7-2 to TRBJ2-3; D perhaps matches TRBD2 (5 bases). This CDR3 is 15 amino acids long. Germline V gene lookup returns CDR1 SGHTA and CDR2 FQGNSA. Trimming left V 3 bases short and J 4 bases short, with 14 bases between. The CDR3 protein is CASSFQRIMADTQYF. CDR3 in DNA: TGTGCCAGCAGCTTCCAGCGGATCATGGCAGATACGCAGTATTTT.

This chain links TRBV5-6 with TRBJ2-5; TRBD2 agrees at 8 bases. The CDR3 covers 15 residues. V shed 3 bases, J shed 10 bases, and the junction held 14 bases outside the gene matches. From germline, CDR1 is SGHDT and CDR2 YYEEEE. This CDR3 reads CASSYGLAGEGSQYF. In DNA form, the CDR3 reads TGTGCCAGCAGCTACGGACTAGCTGGGGAGGGCAGCCAGTACTTC.